This TCR beta chain was sequenced in a study of blood T cell repertoires in COVID-19. The CDR3 has 16 amino acids. From germline, CDR1 is SGHTA and CDR2 FQGNSA. With 4 bases clipped from V and 2 bases from J, the junction kept 6 bases outside the gene matches. Using immunoSEQ multiplex PCR, the repertoire was profiled, and TCRdb retains in-frame clones only, with some absent. The repertoire holds fewer than 400,000 clones, with around 90% as singletons. V gene TRBV7-2 combines with J gene TRBJ2-3; 10 bases fit TRBD2. Input material: PBMCs or T cells enriched from blood (not recorded which). The sequence derives from a man aged 60 to 69 who had recovered from COVID-19. CDR3 residues: CASSYASGSLTDTQYF. CDR3 DNA sequence: TGTGCCAGCAGCTATGCTAGCGGGAGTCTCACAGATACGCAGTATTTT.